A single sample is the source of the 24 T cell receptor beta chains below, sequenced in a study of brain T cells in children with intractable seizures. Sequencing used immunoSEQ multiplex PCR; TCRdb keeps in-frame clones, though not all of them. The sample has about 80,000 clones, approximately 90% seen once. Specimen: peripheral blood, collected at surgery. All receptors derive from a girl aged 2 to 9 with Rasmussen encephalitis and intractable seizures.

CDR3 nucleotide sequence: TGTGCTAGTGGTTTGCTACCTGGCGGGAGACAAGAGACCCAGTACTTC. Residues: CASGLLPGGRQETQYF. The V and J genes are TRBV12-5 and TRBJ2-5; 7 bases align to TRBD2. V gave up 2 bases and J gave up 2 bases; unmatched junction bases: 8. Germline CDR1 LGHNT, CDR2 FRNRAP. The CDR3 is 16 amino acids.

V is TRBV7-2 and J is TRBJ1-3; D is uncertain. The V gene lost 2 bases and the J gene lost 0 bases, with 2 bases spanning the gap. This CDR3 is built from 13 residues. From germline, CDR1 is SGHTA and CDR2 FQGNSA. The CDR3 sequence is CASSLHSGNTIYF. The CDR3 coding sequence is TGTGCCAGCAGCTTACACTCTGGAAACACCATATATTTT.

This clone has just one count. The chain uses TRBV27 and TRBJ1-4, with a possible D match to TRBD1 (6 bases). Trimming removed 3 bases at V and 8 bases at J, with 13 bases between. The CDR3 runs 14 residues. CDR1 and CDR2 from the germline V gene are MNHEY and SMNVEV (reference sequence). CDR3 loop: CASSFSGDDEKLFF. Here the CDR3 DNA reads TGTGCCAGCAGTTTTTCAGGGGACGACGAAAAACTGTTTTTT.

CDR3 in amino acids: CASSLTGGATDTQYF. The CDR3 nucleotides read TGTGCCAGCAGCTTGACAGGGGGTGCAACAGATACGCAGTATTTT. The chain carries TRBV5-4 and TRBJ2-3; the match to TRBD1 covers 8 bases. The CDR3 has 15 amino acids. Per the germline V gene, CDR1 is SGHNT and CDR2 is YYREEE (reference sequence). Losses at the gene ends were 1 base for V and 3 bases for J; bases not matched to a gene: 4.

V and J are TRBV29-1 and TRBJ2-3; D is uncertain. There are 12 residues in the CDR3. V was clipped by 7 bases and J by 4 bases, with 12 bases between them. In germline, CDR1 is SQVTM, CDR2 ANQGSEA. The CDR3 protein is CSATPEPDTQYF. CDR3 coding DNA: TGCAGCGCCACACCCGAGCCAGATACGCAGTATTTT.

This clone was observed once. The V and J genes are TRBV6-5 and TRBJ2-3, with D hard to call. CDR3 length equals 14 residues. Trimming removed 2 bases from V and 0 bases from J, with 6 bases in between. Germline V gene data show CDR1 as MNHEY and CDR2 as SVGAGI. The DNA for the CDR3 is TGTGCCAGCAGTTACCTTACTAGCACAGATACGCAGTATTTT. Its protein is CASSYLTSTDTQYF.

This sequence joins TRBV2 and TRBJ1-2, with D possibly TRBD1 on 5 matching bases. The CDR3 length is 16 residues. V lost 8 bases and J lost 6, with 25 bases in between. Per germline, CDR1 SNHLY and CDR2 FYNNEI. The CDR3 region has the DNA TGTGCCAGCGGACCAGCCGGGGCGTCGCCGAAAGATGGCTACACCTTC. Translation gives CASGPAGASPKDGYTF.

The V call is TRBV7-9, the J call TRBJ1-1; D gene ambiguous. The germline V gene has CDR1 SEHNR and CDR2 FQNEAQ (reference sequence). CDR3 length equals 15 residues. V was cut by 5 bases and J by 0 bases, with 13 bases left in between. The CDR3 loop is CASSPGIYMNTEAFF. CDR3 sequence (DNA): TGTGCCAGCAGCCCCGGGATTTACATGAACACTGAAGCTTTCTTT.

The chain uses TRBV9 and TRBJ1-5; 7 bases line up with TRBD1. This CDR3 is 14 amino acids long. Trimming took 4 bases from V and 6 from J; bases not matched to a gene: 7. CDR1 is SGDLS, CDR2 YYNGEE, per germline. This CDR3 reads CASSKTGESQPQHF. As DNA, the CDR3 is TGTGCCAGCAGCAAAACAGGGGAATCTCAGCCCCAGCATTTT.

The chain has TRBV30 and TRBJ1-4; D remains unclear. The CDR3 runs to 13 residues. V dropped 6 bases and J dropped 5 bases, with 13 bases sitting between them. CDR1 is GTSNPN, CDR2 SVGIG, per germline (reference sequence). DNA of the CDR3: TGTGCCTGCGACGGGAAACAAAATGAAAAACTGTTTTTT. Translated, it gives CACDGKQNEKLFF.

The CDR3 sequence: CASSLMRTDTGELFF. CDR3 coding DNA: TGTGCCAGCAGCTTAATGAGAACCGACACCGGGGAGCTGTTTTTT. The chain links TRBV7-6 to TRBJ2-2, with D unresolved. V dropped 2 bases and J dropped 3 bases, with 10 bases sitting between them. The CDR3 extends over 15 amino acids. Germline V gene lookup returns CDR1 SGHVS and CDR2 FNYEAQ.

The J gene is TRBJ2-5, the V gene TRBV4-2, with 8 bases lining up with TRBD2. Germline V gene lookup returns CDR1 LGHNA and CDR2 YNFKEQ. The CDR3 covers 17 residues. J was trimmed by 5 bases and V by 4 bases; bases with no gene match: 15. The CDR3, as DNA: TGTGCCAGCAGCCGTTTTAGCGGGAACTTCCGGGGGGAGACCCAGTACTTC. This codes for CASSRFSGNFRGETQYF.

The CDR3 here is CASSLVYDAGELFF. In DNA form, the CDR3 reads TGTGCCAGCAGCTTAGTATATGACGCCGGGGAGCTGTTTTTT. The V gene is TRBV7-9, the J gene TRBJ2-2; unclear D gene. Germline CDR1 is SEHNR and CDR2 is FQNEAQ (reference sequence). With 1 base removed from V and 6 bases from J, the gap between germline ends came to 9 bases. CDR3 length: 14 amino acids.

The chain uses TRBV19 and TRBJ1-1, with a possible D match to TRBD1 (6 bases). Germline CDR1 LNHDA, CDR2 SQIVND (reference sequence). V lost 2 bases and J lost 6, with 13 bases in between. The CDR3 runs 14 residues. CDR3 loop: CASSIRGPGAEAFF. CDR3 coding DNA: TGTGCCAGTAGTATACGGGGGCCGGGCGCTGAAGCTTTCTTT.

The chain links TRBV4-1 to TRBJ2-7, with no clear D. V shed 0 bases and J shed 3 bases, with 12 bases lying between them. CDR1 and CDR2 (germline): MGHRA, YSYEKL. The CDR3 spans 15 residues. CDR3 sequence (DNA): TGCGCCAGCAGCCAAGATCGACCGATAGGCTACGAGCAGTACTTC. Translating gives CASSQDRPIGYEQYF.

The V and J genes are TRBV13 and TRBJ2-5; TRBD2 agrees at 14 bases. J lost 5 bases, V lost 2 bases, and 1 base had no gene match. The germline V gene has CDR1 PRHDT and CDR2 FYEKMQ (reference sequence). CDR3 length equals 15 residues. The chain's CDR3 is CASSLRTSGGETQYF. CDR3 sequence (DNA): TGTGCCAGCAGCTTAAGGACTAGCGGGGGGGAGACCCAGTACTTC.

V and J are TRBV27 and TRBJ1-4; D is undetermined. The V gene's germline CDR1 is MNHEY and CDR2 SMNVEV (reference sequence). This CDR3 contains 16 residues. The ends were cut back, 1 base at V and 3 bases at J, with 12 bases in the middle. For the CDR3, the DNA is TGTGCCAGCAGTTTATTCCACAGTCGAGCTAATGAAAAACTGTTTTTT. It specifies CASSLFHSRANEKLFF.

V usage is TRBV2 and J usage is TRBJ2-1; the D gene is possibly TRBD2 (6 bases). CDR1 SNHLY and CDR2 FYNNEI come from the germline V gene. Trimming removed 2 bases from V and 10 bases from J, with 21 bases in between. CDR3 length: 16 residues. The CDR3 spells CASSEIGLASDEEQFF. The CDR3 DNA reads TGTGCCAGCAGTGAAATTGGTCTAGCGAGCGACGAGGAGCAGTTCTTC.

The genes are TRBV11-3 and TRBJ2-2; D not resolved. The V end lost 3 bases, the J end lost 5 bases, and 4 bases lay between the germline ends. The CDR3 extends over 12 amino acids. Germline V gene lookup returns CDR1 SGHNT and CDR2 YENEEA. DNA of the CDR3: TGTGCCAGCAGCTTGAAGACCGGGGAGCTGTTTTTT. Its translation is CASSLKTGELFF.

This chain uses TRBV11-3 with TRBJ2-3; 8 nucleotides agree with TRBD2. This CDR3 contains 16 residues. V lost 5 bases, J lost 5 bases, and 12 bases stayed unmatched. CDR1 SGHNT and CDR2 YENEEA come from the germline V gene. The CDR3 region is CASSPRERERGDTQYF. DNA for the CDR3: TGTGCCAGCAGCCCTCGAGAGCGGGAGAGGGGAGATACGCAGTATTTT.

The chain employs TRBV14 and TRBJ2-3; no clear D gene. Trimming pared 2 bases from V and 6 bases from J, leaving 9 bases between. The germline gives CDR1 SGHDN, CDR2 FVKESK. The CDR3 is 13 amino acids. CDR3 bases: TGTGCCAGCAGCCAAAATGTGGGGGATACGCAGTATTTT. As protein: CASSQNVGDTQYF.

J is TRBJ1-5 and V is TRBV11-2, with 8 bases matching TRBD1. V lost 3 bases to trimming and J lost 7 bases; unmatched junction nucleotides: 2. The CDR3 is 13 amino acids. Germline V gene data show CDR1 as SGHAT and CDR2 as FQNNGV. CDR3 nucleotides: TGTGCCAGCAGCTTTGACAGGGGACAGCCCCAGCATTTT. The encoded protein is CASSFDRGQPQHF.

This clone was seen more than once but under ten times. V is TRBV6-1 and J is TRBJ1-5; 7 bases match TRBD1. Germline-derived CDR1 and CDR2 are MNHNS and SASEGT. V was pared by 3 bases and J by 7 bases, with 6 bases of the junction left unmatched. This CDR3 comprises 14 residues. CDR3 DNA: TGTGCCAGCAGTGAGACAGGGTGGGGACAGCCCCAGCATTTT. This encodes CASSETGWGQPQHF.

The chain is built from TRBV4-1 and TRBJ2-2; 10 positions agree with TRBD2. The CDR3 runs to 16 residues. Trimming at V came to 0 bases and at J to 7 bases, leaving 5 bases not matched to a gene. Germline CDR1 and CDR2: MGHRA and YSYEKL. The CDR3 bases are TGCGCCAGCAGCCAAGACCCAGCGGGAGGGCACGGGGAGCTGTTTTTT. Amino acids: CASSQDPAGGHGELFF.